The 26 T cell receptor beta chains in this list originate from one sample, sequenced in a study of Tregs in tolerant kidney transplant recipients. TCRdb's copy holds only in-frame clones and misses some; the assay was immunoSEQ multiplex PCR. Here the sample spans about 18,000 clones, roughly four fifths being singletons. Sequencing was carried out using Tregs from blood. The receptors here all came from a human donor in good health.

This clone was recorded once. This chain uses TRBV10-2 with TRBJ1-3, with D tentatively TRBD1 (6 bases). Germline V CDR1 and CDR2: WSHSY, SAAADI. Trimming pared 6 bases from V and 3 bases from J, leaving 21 bases between. This CDR3 has 17 amino acids. CDR3 residues: CASSSPRGGLHGNTIYF. The CDR3 bases are TGCGCCAGCAGCTCACCTCGAGGGGGTTTACATGGAAACACCATATATTTT.

J is TRBJ2-5 and V is TRBV7-7; D gene uncertain. The CDR3 spans 15 residues. V shed 5 bases and J shed 5 bases, with 18 bases lying between them. Germline CDR1 reads SSHAT; CDR2 reads FNYEAQ (reference sequence). The CDR3 loop reads CASSAGPRRRETQYF. The DNA for the CDR3 is TGTGCCAGCAGCGCCGGGCCTCGAAGACGGGAGACCCAGTACTTC. Filled out from reference TRBV7-7 and TRBJ2-5, the complete variable domain reads GAGVSQSPRYKVTKRGQDVTLRCDPISSHATLYWYQQALGQGPEFLTYFNYEAQPDKSGLPSDRFSAERPEGSISTLTIQRTEQRDSAMYRCASSAGPRRRETQYFGPGTRLLVL.

The rearrangement links TRBV5-4 to TRBJ2-3; D unresolved. Looked up from germline, CDR1 is SGHNT and CDR2 is YYREEE (reference sequence). The CDR3 covers 14 residues. Trimming took 2 bases from V and 6 from J, leaving 13 bases between them. CDR3 in amino acids: CASSFAHNTDTQYF. The CDR3 bases are TGTGCCAGCAGCTTTGCCCATAACACGGATACGCAGTATTTT.

The chain has TRBV27 and TRBJ2-3; 7 positions match TRBD2. CDR1 and CDR2 (germline): MNHEY, SMNVEV (reference sequence). This CDR3 has 13 residues. Trimming cost V 4 bases and J 6 bases; bases outside gene matches: 4. CDR3 DNA sequence: TGTGCCAGCAGTTCGGCGGGGGTGGATACGCAGTATTTT. Encoded protein: CASSSAGVDTQYF.

This clone was recorded once. The V call is TRBV21-1, the J call TRBJ1-5; the table's D call of TRBD1 was not tested on the DNA. TRBV21-1 is designated a pseudogene. The CDR3 is made up of 18 amino acids. The CDR3 DNA sequence: TGTGCCAGCAGCACCAATTTATCGGACAGAAAGATCAATCAGCCCCAGCATTTT. Residues: CASSTNLSDRKINQPQHF.

The rearrangement links TRBV6-5 to TRBJ1-5, with unresolved D. This CDR3 is built from 13 residues. Per germline, CDR1 MNHEY and CDR2 SVGAGI. The V end lost 2 bases, the J end lost 4 bases, and 6 bases lay between the germline ends. CDR3 amino acids: CASSYAANQPQHF. Here the CDR3 DNA reads TGTGCCAGCAGTTACGCGGCAAATCAGCCCCAGCATTTT.

This chain links TRBV30 with TRBJ1-2, with TRBD1 identical over 8 bases. Germline assignment: CDR1 GTSNPN and CDR2 SVGIG (reference sequence). V shed 5 bases and J 8 bases; nucleotides not matched to a gene: 7. CDR3 size: 12 residues. In DNA form, the CDR3 reads TGTGCCTGGCAGACAGGGGAGGGCGGCTACACCTTC. It codes for CAWQTGEGGYTF.

The V gene is TRBV6-5, the J gene TRBJ1-2; D ambiguous. Germline CDR1 and CDR2: MNHEY and SVGAGI. V lost 8 bases to trimming and J lost 6 bases, with 13 bases between them. The CDR3 is 12 residues long. Here the CDR3 reads CASRRARDGYTF. CDR3 DNA sequence: TGTGCCAGCCGTCGAGCAAGGGATGGCTACACCTTC.

Of note for this clone: Distinct nucleotide sequences in the sample also encode this CDR3. The genes are TRBV29-1 and TRBJ1-2; D uncertain. The germline CDR1 and CDR2 sequences are SQVTM and ANQGSEA. CDR3 size: 11 residues. Trimming stripped 3 bases from V and 2 bases from J, with 4 bases between. This CDR3 is CSVERNYGYTF. In nucleotides, the CDR3 is TGCAGCGTTGAGCGGAACTATGGCTACACCTTC.

This clone was found a few times. The rearrangement links TRBV28 to TRBJ2-3; a possible D gene is TRBD2 (5 bases). CDR1 and CDR2 (germline): MDHEN, SYDVKM. Trimming stripped 7 bases from V and 0 bases from J, with 11 bases between. This CDR3 is built from 14 residues. DNA of the CDR3: TGTGCCAGCACCTATGGGGAGAGCACAGATACGCAGTATTTT. Translating gives CASTYGESTDTQYF.

The V gene is TRBV10-3, the J gene TRBJ2-7; D tentatively fits TRBD1 or TRBD2 (5 bases each). V shed 9 bases and J shed 7 bases, with 10 bases lying between them. Germline loops: CDR1 ENHRY, CDR2 SYGVKD. This CDR3 contains 10 residues. DNA for the CDR3: TGTGCCATGGGGACCGGGGAGCAGTACTTC. This encodes CAMGTGEQYF.

The CDR3 coding sequence is TGTGCCAGCAGCCAGGATTCTGGGGCCAACGTCCTGACTTTC. Amino acid sequence: CASSQDSGANVLTF. V and J are TRBV11-3 and TRBJ2-6; D gene unclear. The CDR3 runs to 14 residues. V was cut by 5 bases and J by 1 base, with 6 bases left in between. Germline assignment: CDR1 SGHNT and CDR2 YENEEA.

This sequence joins TRBV18 and TRBJ1-5; a possible D gene is TRBD1 (5 bases). Trimming took 6 bases from V and 4 from J, leaving 13 bases between them. CDR3 length: 14 amino acids. Germline loops: CDR1 KGHSH, CDR2 LQKENI. CDR3 DNA: TGTGCCAGCTCCCAGCAGGGATATAATCAGCCCCAGCATTTT. It is translated as CASSQQGYNQPQHF.

CDR3 sequence (DNA): TGTGCCACCAGCAGAGGGGGTTGGGACTACAATGAGCAGTTCTTC. This gives the protein CATSRGGWDYNEQFF. This chain joins TRBV15 and TRBJ2-1, with D unclear. V was cut by 1 base and J by 3 bases, with 10 bases left in between. The CDR3 is made up of 15 amino acids. Germline assignment: CDR1 LNHNV and CDR2 YYDKDF (reference sequence).

The V gene is TRBV18, the J gene TRBJ1-3; D not resolved. Germline assignment: CDR1 KGHSH and CDR2 LQKENI. The CDR3 has 13 amino acids. Trimming stripped 2 bases from V and 7 bases from J, with 9 bases between. The DNA for the CDR3 is TGTGCCAGCTCACCAGGCCTCGGGAACACCATATATTTT. It is translated as CASSPGLGNTIYF. The variable domain in full, with the rest retrieved from reference TRBV18 and TRBJ1-3, is NAGVMQNPRHLVRRRGQEARLRCSPMKGHSHVYWYRQLPEEGLKFMVYLQKENIIDESGMPKERFSAEFPKEGPSILRIQQVVRGDSAAYFCASSPGLGNTIYFGEGSWLTVV.

The chain uses TRBV7-2 and TRBJ2-2; D is perhaps TRBD1 or TRBD2 (5 bases each). V shed 5 bases and J shed 0 bases, with 16 bases lying between them. CDR3 length: 17 residues. Germline CDR1 SGHTA, CDR2 FQGNSA. The DNA for the CDR3 is TGTGCCAGCAGCCCATCCCCTGGGACCTCGAACACCGGGGAGCTGTTTTTT. It codes for CASSPSPGTSNTGELFF.

The chain uses TRBV7-2 and TRBJ2-3; TRBD2 might be the D (6 bases). V was clipped by 3 bases and J by 6 bases, with 16 bases between them. Germline-derived CDR1 and CDR2 are SGHTA and FQGNSA. The CDR3 is made up of 15 amino acids. CDR3 amino acids: CASSFLGGVVDTQYF. CDR3 in DNA: TGTGCCAGCAGCTTTTTGGGGGGAGTTGTGGATACGCAGTATTTT.

The chain has TRBV19 and TRBJ1-3, with D tentatively TRBD1 (5 bases). Trimming removed 6 bases at V and 0 bases at J, with 27 bases between. This CDR3 contains 20 residues. CDR1 LNHDA and CDR2 SQIVND come from the germline V gene (reference sequence). The CDR3 nucleotides read TGTGCCAGTAGAAAATCAGGGTTCTCTCTACCCCCGTTCTCTGGAAACACCATATATTTT. Protein: CASRKSGFSLPPFSGNTIYF. The full variable domain, with the rest looked up from reference TRBV19 and TRBJ1-3, is DGGITQSPKYLFRKEGQNVTLSCEQNLNHDAMYWYRQDPGQGLRLIYYSQIVNDFQKGDIAEGYSVSREKKESFPLTVTSAQKNPTAFYLCASRKSGFSLPPFSGNTIYFGEGSWLTVV.

A single count supports this clone. The chain recombines TRBV5-1 with TRBJ1-4; TRBD1 might be the D (5 bases). The CDR3 runs to 17 residues. The germline CDR1 and CDR2 sequences are SGHRS and YFSETQ. V was trimmed by 4 bases and J by 2 bases, leaving 18 bases between them. CDR3: CASSPDPGGTTNEKLFF. CDR3 DNA: TGCGCCAGCAGCCCAGACCCCGGGGGGACCACTAATGAAAAACTGTTTTTT. Looking up the rest from reference TRBV5-1 and TRBJ1-4 gives the full variable domain: KAGVTQTPRYLIKTRGQQVTLSCSPISGHRSVSWYQQTPGQGLQFLFEYFSETQRNKGNFPGRFSGRQFSNSRSEMNVSTLELGDSALYLCASSPDPGGTTNEKLFFGSGTQLSVL.

The rearrangement links TRBV9 to TRBJ2-5, with D possibly matching TRBD2 (6 bases). V was shortened by 0 bases and J by 4 bases, with 10 bases between the two germline ends. The length of the CDR3 is 14 residues. Per the germline V gene, CDR1 is SGDLS and CDR2 is YYNGEE. The CDR3 region has the DNA TGTGCCAGCAGCGTAGAGCCAGCGGGAGAGACCCAGTACTTC. Translation: CASSVEPAGETQYF.

The rearrangement links TRBV5-6 to TRBJ2-3; TRBD2 agrees at 8 bases. After removal of 3 bases from V and 1 base from J, the junction contained 7 bases not matched to a gene. This CDR3 is built from 16 residues. Per the germline V gene, CDR1 is SGHDT and CDR2 is YYEEEE. The chain's CDR3 is CASSSTGTSRTDTQYF. CDR3 DNA: TGTGCCAGCAGCTCAACCGGGACTAGTCGCACAGATACGCAGTATTTT. The whole variable domain, filled in from reference TRBV5-6 and TRBJ2-3, reads DAGVTQSPTHLIKTRGQQVTLRCSPKSGHDTVSWYQQALGQGPQFIFQYYEEEERQRGNFPDRFSGHQFPNYSSELNVNALLLGDSALYLCASSSTGTSRTDTQYFGPGTRLTVL.

As DNA, the CDR3 is TGTGCCAGCAGCTTTGGACAGGGAACAGGGGATCAGCCCCAGCATTTT. Amino acids: CASSFGQGTGDQPQHF. The rearrangement links TRBV7-3 to TRBJ1-5; 8 nucleotides match TRBD1. The germline gives CDR1 SGHTA, CDR2 FQGTGA. The V gene end was trimmed by 3 bases and the J gene end by 5 bases; junction bases not matched to a gene: 9. The CDR3 length is 16 residues. The variable domain in full, with the rest retrieved from reference TRBV7-3 and TRBJ1-5, is GAGVSQTPSNKVTEKGKYVELRCDPISGHTALYWYRQSLGQGPEFLIYFQGTGAADDSGLPNDRFFAVRPEGSVSTLKIQRTERGDSAVYLCASSFGQGTGDQPQHFGDGTRLSIL.

This chain links TRBV27 with TRBJ2-3; D might be TRBD2 (5 bases). Germline-derived CDR1 and CDR2 are MNHEY and SMNVEV (reference sequence). The CDR3 runs to 16 residues. The V and J ends lost 2 bases and 0 bases respectively, with 12 bases between them. This CDR3 is CASSLPKAVSTDTQYF. The CDR3, as DNA: TGTGCCAGCAGTTTACCCAAAGCGGTGAGCACAGATACGCAGTATTTT.

The chain couples TRBV5-1 to TRBJ2-2, with 10 bases matching TRBD2. V was pared by 5 bases and J by 3 bases, with 1 base of the junction left unmatched. CDR3 size: 14 residues. From germline, CDR1 is SGHRS and CDR2 YFSETQ. In DNA, the CDR3 is TGCGCCAGCAGGGGACTAGCGCACACCGGGGAGCTGTTTTTT. Its protein is CASRGLAHTGELFF.

The V call is TRBV15, the J call TRBJ2-1, with D maybe TRBD2 (5 bases). The CDR3 sequence is 15 residues long. Germline V gives CDR1 LNHNV, CDR2 YYDKDF (reference sequence). Trimming removed 0 bases at V and 5 bases at J, with 11 bases between. CDR3 sequence (DNA): TGTGCCACCAGCAGAGATCCGGGAACTCACAATGAGCAGTTCTTC. Amino acid sequence: CATSRDPGTHNEQFF.

The chain combines TRBV30 with TRBJ1-2, with TRBD1 identical over 7 bases. V lost 5 bases, J lost 7 bases, and 4 bases stayed unmatched. CDR1 is GTSNPN, CDR2 SVGIG, per germline (reference sequence). This CDR3 is 11 amino acids long. In nucleotides, the CDR3 is TGTGCCTGGTTCGCAGGGGGTGGCTACACCTTC. This encodes CAWFAGGGYTF.